The rows below give T cell receptor beta chains drawn from one sample of a study of cytomegalovirus exposure and HLA in healthy donors. The protocol was immunoSEQ multiplex PCR, while the TCRdb copy is restricted to in-frame clones and leaves out a portion. The data show tens of thousands of clones, roughly 76% seen once. The material sequenced was PBMCs. All receptors come from a man between 60 and 75 years old in good health and CMV-seropositive. The CDR3 runs from the conserved cysteine through the conserved F or W. A D gene is named only where the DNA matches it firmly. Only part of the rows carry a size: once, few, many, or a class if the clone is expanded.

d_call j_call clone_size v_call cdr3_aa cdr3_nt
TRBD1 TRBJ1-2 - TRBV6-6 CASTGQGGLGYTF TGTGCCAGCACGGGGCAAGGGGGCTTGGGCTACACCTTC
- TRBJ2-7 - TRBV5-6 CASSFPTGNSYGQYF TGTGCCAGCAGCTTCCCAACAGGAAACTCCTACGGGCAGTACTTC
- TRBJ1-4 once TRBV25-1 CASSELMGANEKLFF TGTGCCAGCAGTGAACTCATGGGAGCTAATGAAAAACTGTTTTTT
- TRBJ2-7 once TRBV5-1 CASSPTTSRPYEQYF TGCGCCAGCAGCCCGACGACATCACGACCCTACGAGCAGTACTTC
TRBD1 TRBJ1-2 - TRBV6-5 CASSSGTDSYGYTF TGTGCCAGCAGTTCCGGGACAGACTCTTATGGCTACACCTTC
TRBD1 TRBJ1-1 - TRBV7-9 CASSEKWTGENTEAFF TGTGCCAGCAGCGAAAAATGGACAGGTGAGAACACTGAAGCTTTCTTT
- TRBJ2-1 - TRBV6-1 CASSATEYNEQFF TGTGCCAGCAGTGCGACAGAATACAATGAGCAGTTCTTC
- TRBJ2-5 - TRBV4-1 CASSQLSGEETQYF TGCGCCAGCAGCCAATTATCGGGGGAAGAGACCCAGTACTTC
- TRBJ1-6 - TRBV27 CASSFSGFNSPLHF TGTGCCAGCAGTTTTTCGGGGTTCAATTCACCCCTCCACTTT
- TRBJ2-7 - TRBV6-1 CASSEPYEPYEQYF TGTGCCAGCAGTGAACCATATGAGCCCTACGAGCAGTACTTC
- TRBJ2-7 - TRBV7-2 CASSLVLGATYEQYF TGTGCCAGCAGCTTAGTACTGGGGGCCACCTACGAGCAGTACTTC
- TRBJ1-1 few TRBV7-2 CASSLDPNTEAFF TGTGCCAGCAGTCTAGACCCGAACACTGAAGCTTTCTTT
TRBD2 TRBJ2-1 - TRBV19 CASSGLAGYNEQFF TGTGCCAGTAGCGGACTAGCTGGGTACAATGAGCAGTTCTTC
TRBD2 TRBJ2-3 few TRBV7-2 CASSLRGSGSGDTQYF TGTGCCAGCAGCCTCCGGGGGAGCGGGAGTGGGGATACGCAGTATTTT
- TRBJ1-5 - TRBV4-1 CASSQDGGIGNQPQHF TGCGCCAGCAGCCAAGACGGAGGAATAGGCAATCAGCCCCAGCATTTT
TRBD2 TRBJ2-1 - TRBV5-1 CASSEGGQVREQFF TGCGCCAGCAGCGAGGGAGGGCAGGTTAGGGAGCAGTTCTTC
- TRBJ2-3 - TRBV13 CASSLAHQSTDTQYF TGTGCCAGCAGCTTAGCACACCAGAGCACAGATACGCAGTATTTT
- TRBJ2-7 - TRBV7-2 CASSLTGSSYEQYF TGTGCCAGCAGCTTGACAGGCAGCTCCTACGAGCAGTACTTC
TRBD2 TRBJ2-5 once TRBV4-1 CASSQVAGGPVTQYF TGCGCCAGCAGCCAAGTCGCGGGGGGGCCCGTGACCCAGTACTTC
TRBD1 TRBJ2-7 - TRBV6-1 CASSEETGGAYEQYF TGTGCCAGCAGTGAAGAGACAGGGGGAGCGTACGAGCAGTACTTC
- TRBJ1-2 once TRBV5-1 CASSLARITGYGYTF TGCGCCAGCAGCTTGGCCAGGATAACAGGTTATGGCTACACCTTC
- TRBJ1-5 - TRBV6-5 CAAGRGGQPQHF TGTGCCGCGGGGAGGGGAGGACAGCCCCAGCATTTT
- TRBJ2-5 few TRBV9 CASSVGQAETQYF TGTGCCAGCAGCGTAGGACAGGCTGAGACCCAGTACTTC
- TRBJ1-5 - TRBV6-1 CASSEWAGGNQPQHF TGTGCCAGCAGTGAATGGGCAGGGGGCAATCAGCCCCAGCATTTT
- TRBJ1-1 - TRBV7-9 CASSFGARNTEAFF TGTGCCAGCAGCTTTGGGGCTAGGAACACTGAAGCTTTCTTT
- TRBJ1-2 - TRBV11-1 CASSRRGPLDGYTF TGTGCCAGCAGCCGCAGGGGCCCGTTGGATGGCTACACCTTC
- TRBJ2-7 - TRBV27 CASSLGLSSYPYEQYF TGTGCCAGCAGTTTAGGCCTGTCCTCTTACCCCTACGAGCAGTACTTC
- TRBJ2-1 - TRBV5-1 CASSLDGTANNEQFF TGCGCCAGCAGCTTGGACGGGACTGCCAACAATGAGCAGTTCTTC
- TRBJ2-1 - TRBV7-9 CSSSNTGQSEQFF TGTTCCAGCAGCAATACCGGACAGAGTGAGCAGTTCTTC
- TRBJ2-1 once TRBV27 CASSLGHRSYNEQFF TGTGCCAGCAGTTTAGGGCACCGCTCCTACAATGAGCAGTTCTTC
TRBD1 TRBJ2-5 - TRBV5-5 CASSLALGQVQETQYF TGTGCCAGCAGCTTGGCCCTTGGACAGGTACAAGAGACCCAGTACTTC
- TRBJ2-1 - TRBV9 CASSVMWTTSTNEQFF TGTGCCAGCAGCGTGATGTGGACTACTTCTACCAATGAGCAGTTCTTC
TRBD1 TRBJ2-1 few TRBV19 CASSTRQGDEQFF TGTGCCAGTAGTACCCGACAGGGGGATGAGCAGTTCTTC
- TRBJ2-3 - TRBV7-7 CASSPRAGRTDTQYF TGTGCTAGCAGCCCCCGCGCGGGGCGCACAGATACGCAGTATTTT
- TRBJ1-5 - TRBV11-2 CASSLDRPNQPQHF TGTGCCAGCAGCTTAGACAGGCCTAATCAGCCCCAGCATTTT
- TRBJ2-4 - TRBV5-1 CASSLGHQLAKNIQYF TGCGCCAGCAGCTTAGGACATCAGCTAGCCAAAAACATTCAGTACTTC
- TRBJ1-4 once TRBV5-1 CASSLGPGGANEKLFF TGCGCCAGCAGCTTGGGGCCGGGGGGAGCTAATGAAAAACTGTTTTTT
TRBD2 TRBJ2-3 once TRBV11-3 CASRVGAGGADTQYF TGTGCCAGCAGAGTCGGGGCGGGAGGCGCAGATACGCAGTATTTT
- TRBJ2-1 - TRBV5-4 CASSLEGGRDEQFF TGTGCCAGCAGCTTGGAGGGGGGGAGGGATGAGCAGTTCTTC
- TRBJ1-5 - TRBV5-1 CASSLGQYSNQPQHF TGCGCCAGCAGCTTGGGACAGTATAGCAATCAGCCCCAGCATTTT
- TRBJ2-3 - TRBV5-5 CASSLMSASDTQYF TGTGCCAGCAGCTTGATGAGTGCATCAGATACGCAGTATTTT
TRBD1 TRBJ2-5 - TRBV9 CASSVGTGPQETQYF TGTGCCAGCAGCGTAGGGACAGGGCCGCAAGAGACCCAGTACTTC
- TRBJ2-1 - TRBV2 CASSEVSRYNEQFF TGTGCCAGCAGTGAAGTTTCCCGTTACAATGAGCAGTTCTTC
- TRBJ2-7 - TRBV27 CASSLSTASYEQYF TGTGCCAGCAGTTTATCGACAGCCTCCTACGAGCAGTACTTC
- TRBJ1-2 - TRBV5-1 CASSPYREFDGYTF TGCGCCAGCAGCCCATACAGGGAATTCGATGGCTACACCTTC
- TRBJ1-4 - TRBV6-1 CASTAGAGKEKLFF TGTGCCAGCACCGCGGGAGCAGGGAAAGAAAAACTGTTTTTT
- TRBJ2-2 - TRBV2 CASSSGLFNTGELFF TGTGCCAGCAGTTCCGGACTCTTCAACACCGGGGAGCTGTTTTTT
- TRBJ1-1 - TRBV5-5 CASRYSRDLEAFF TGTGCCAGCAGATATTCTCGGGATTTGGAAGCTTTCTTT
TRBD1 TRBJ1-2 - TRBV5-4 CASSLDRDGYTF TGTGCCAGCAGCCTGGACAGGGACGGCTACACCTTC
TRBD1 TRBJ2-2 - TRBV7-9 CASSRGQGPNTGELFF TGTGCCAGCAGCCGTGGACAGGGGCCGAACACCGGGGAGCTGTTTTTT
TRBD1 TRBJ2-2 - TRBV6-5 CASSRDRAVTGELFF TGTGCCAGCAGCCGGGACAGGGCCGTCACCGGGGAGCTGTTTTTT
- TRBJ1-3 - TRBV7-8 CASSLMRTGLGNTIYF TGTGCCAGCAGCTTAATGAGGACGGGACTCGGAAACACCATATATTTT
TRBD1 TRBJ1-2 - TRBV19 CASSVSGTGIYGYTF TGTGCCAGTAGTGTCTCCGGGACAGGGATCTATGGCTACACCTTC
- TRBJ2-5 - TRBV5-1 CASSYSLQETQYF TGCGCCAGCAGCTACAGCCTCCAAGAGACCCAGTACTTC